These 18 T cell receptor beta chains were sequenced from one sample in a study of blood T cell repertoires in COVID-19. Clones were sequenced by immunoSEQ multiplex PCR, and TCRdb holds only the in-frame ones, with some missing. The sample carries around 250,000 clones, 70% to 90% recorded once. Sequenced sample: peripheral blood. These TCRs come from a woman in her 70s with active or convalescent COVID-19.

The chain employs TRBV18 and TRBJ1-2; D perhaps matches TRBD1 (6 bases). Trimming pared 4 bases from V and 0 bases from J, leaving 12 bases between. The CDR3 is 15 residues long. Germline V gives CDR1 KGHSH, CDR2 LQKENI. DNA for the CDR3: TGTGCCAGCTCACTCCGACAGGTAGCTAACTATGGCTACACCTTC. This encodes CASSLRQVANYGYTF.

This clone turned up a few times. The chain is built from TRBV12-3 or TRBV12-4 and TRBJ1-5; a possible D gene is TRBD1 (5 bases). The V end was cut by 3 bases, the J end by 6 bases, with 9 bases between. The CDR3 is made up of 13 amino acids. The CDR3 loop is CASSFVGAQPQHF. CDR3 coding DNA: TGTGCCAGCAGTTTTGTAGGGGCTCAGCCCCAGCATTTT.

This clone was counted once. A junction boundary mismatches the germline segment, possibly from a read error. The gene calls are TRBV7-9 and TRBJ2-5, with TRBD1 matching over 7 bases. Per germline, CDR1 SEHNR and CDR2 FQNEAQ (reference sequence). The CDR3 runs to 12 residues. Here the CDR3 DNA reads TGTGCCAGCAGCTTCCAACAGGGGCCCCCGAACTTC. Encoded protein: CASSFQQGPPNF.

V is TRBV5-1 and J is TRBJ1-1; tentative D call: TRBD1 (6 bases). V shed 3 bases and J shed 1 base, with 19 bases lying between them. CDR1 and CDR2 (germline): SGHRS, YFSETQ. The CDR3 is 17 residues long. The CDR3 loop reads CASSSPDRLTTNTEAFF. The CDR3 region has the DNA TGCGCCAGCAGCTCCCCCGACAGGTTAACAACGAACACTGAAGCTTTCTTT.

The chain joins TRBV4-3 to TRBJ2-4; D gene unclear. V was pared by 0 bases and J by 1 base, with 22 bases between. Germline assignment: CDR1 LGHNA and CDR2 YSLEER. The CDR3 contains 20 residues. The CDR3 region has the DNA TGCGCCAGCAGCCAAGAACGGGTGGCCGACGGTGGTGGGGCCAAAAACATTCAGTACTTC. It yields the protein CASSQERVADGGGAKNIQYF.

This rearrangement joins TRBV9 to TRBJ2-5; TRBD2 aligns across 8 bases. The V segment lost 2 bases and the J segment 1 base; nucleotides outside the gene matches: 10. CDR3 length: 17 residues. Germline CDR1 SGDLS, CDR2 YYNGEE. CDR3 nucleotides: TGTGCCAGCAGCGTCCTATCTGGGACTAGAGGCCAAGAGACCCAGTACTTC. Its translation: CASSVLSGTRGQETQYF.

The chain employs TRBV12-3 or TRBV12-4 and TRBJ1-5; D unclear. CDR3 length equals 11 residues. The V gene lost 8 bases and the J gene lost 5 bases, with 7 bases spanning the gap. CDR3 amino acids: CASGSYQPQHF. CDR3 sequence (DNA): TGTGCCAGCGGCTCCTATCAGCCCCAGCATTTT.

V usage is TRBV5-1 and J usage is TRBJ1-2; TRBD1 matches at 7 bases. The V segment lost 4 bases and the J segment 6 bases; nucleotides outside the gene matches: 15. This CDR3 has 16 residues. The germline gives CDR1 SGHRS, CDR2 YFSETQ. In nucleotides, the CDR3 is TGCGCCAGCAGCCAATTAGACAGGGCGCTGGGAGATGGCTACACCTTC. It codes for CASSQLDRALGDGYTF.

The J gene is TRBJ1-4, the V gene TRBV14; D may be TRBD1 (6 bases). The CDR3 runs 17 residues. Germline V gene data show CDR1 as SGHDN and CDR2 as FVKESK. V was cut by 0 bases and J by 0 bases, with 11 bases left in between. This CDR3 reads CASSQDSQGSTNEKLFF. CDR3 coding DNA: TGTGCCAGCAGCCAAGATTCGCAGGGGTCAACTAATGAAAAACTGTTTTTT.

This clone was picked up a small number of times. The rearrangement uses TRBV10-3 and TRBJ1-1; 10 bases line up with TRBD1. The germline V gene encodes CDR1 ENHRY and CDR2 SYGVKD. With 10 bases clipped from V and 6 bases from J, the junction kept 5 bases outside the gene matches. This CDR3 has 12 residues. The CDR3 reads CASGTGDPEAFF. Here the CDR3 DNA reads TGTGCCAGCGGGACAGGGGATCCTGAAGCTTTCTTT.

This chain links TRBV19 with TRBJ2-1; 8 nucleotides line up with TRBD1. CDR1 and CDR2 from the germline V gene are LNHDA and SQIVND (reference sequence). V lost 7 bases and J lost 3; bases outside the gene matches: 2. The CDR3 contains 13 residues. The CDR3 DNA follows: TGTGCCAGTAATGACAGGGGCTACAATGAGCAGTTCTTC. Protein: CASNDRGYNEQFF.

The chain couples TRBV11-2 to TRBJ2-5; D gene uncertain. The germline V and J ends were trimmed by 6 bases and 5 bases, with 10 bases remaining between them. CDR3 size: 12 residues. Germline CDR1 SGHAT, CDR2 FQNNGV. The CDR3 DNA sequence: TGTGCCAGCAGGCAGGTCACGGAGACCCAGTACTTC. Protein: CASRQVTETQYF.

The chain joins TRBV15 to TRBJ1-5; D ambiguous. The V end lost 4 bases, the J end lost 5 bases, and 9 bases lay between the germline ends. The germline CDR1 and CDR2 sequences are LNHNV and YYDKDF (reference sequence). The CDR3 has 13 amino acids. The CDR3 region has the DNA TGTGCCACCAGCACAGTAGCAGATCAGCCCCAGCATTTT. It yields the protein CATSTVADQPQHF.

This chain uses TRBV27 with TRBJ1-4, with D tentatively TRBD1 (5 bases). V was clipped by 6 bases and J by 8 bases, with 10 bases between them. There are 12 residues in the CDR3. The germline CDR1 and CDR2 sequences are MNHEY and SMNVEV (reference sequence). The DNA for the CDR3 is TGTGCCAGCAGCGGCAGGGAAGAAAAACTGTTTTTT. It translates to CASSGREEKLFF.

V gene TRBV5-6 combines with J gene TRBJ1-2, with D possibly TRBD1 on 6 matching bases. This CDR3 region has 14 residues. The V gene lost 4 bases and the J gene lost 7 bases, with 17 bases spanning the gap. Germline lookup yields CDR1 SGHDT and CDR2 YYEEEE. The CDR3 DNA reads as TGTGCCAGCAGCACACTGATAAACAGGGCTGGCTACACCTTC. Residues: CASSTLINRAGYTF.

The chain is built from TRBV6-2 or TRBV6-3 and TRBJ1-2; no definite D call. The length of the CDR3 is 12 residues. Trimming removed 4 bases at V and 8 bases at J, with 11 bases between. The V gene's germline CDR1 is MNHEY and CDR2 SVGEGT. CDR3 sequence: CASSSAEVGYTF. For the CDR3, the DNA is TGTGCCAGCAGTTCCGCGGAGGTCGGCTACACCTTC.

This clone appeared a few times. The V call is TRBV10-3, the J call TRBJ1-1; D gene unclear. The germline gives CDR1 ENHRY, CDR2 SYGVKD. The CDR3 loop spans 11 amino acids. Trimming removed 5 bases from V and 1 base from J, with 2 bases in between. CDR3 nucleotides: TGTGCCATCAGTCAGAACACTGAAGCTTTCTTT. Encoded protein: CAISQNTEAFF.

The chain links TRBV29-1 to TRBJ2-7; possibly TRBD2 for D (7 bases). The length of the CDR3 is 13 residues. Germline lookup yields CDR1 SQVTM and CDR2 ANQGSEA. Between the trimmed V and J ends, which lost 6 bases and 3 bases, there was a span of 15 bases. DNA for the CDR3: TGCAGCGTCTCCTTAGGGGGGGTCTACGAGCAGTACTTC. Translation: CSVSLGGVYEQYF.